Each of the 2 T cell receptor beta chains below was sequenced from the same sample in a study of blood T cell repertoires in COVID-19. The method was immunoSEQ multiplex PCR; TCRdb's version includes in-frame clones alone and lacks a portion of them. The data show approximately 230,000 clones, around 90% seen once. Sequencing was performed on peripheral blood. The origin of the receptors is a man aged 18 to 35 with active or convalescent COVID-19.

The V call is TRBV4-3, the J call TRBJ2-3; no reliable D call. The CDR3 loop spans 11 amino acids. Deletions cut 8 bases from V and 6 bases from J, with 9 bases between. Germline lookup yields CDR1 LGHNA and CDR2 YSLEER. CDR3 sequence reads: CASGWRDTQYF. CDR3 sequence (DNA): TGCGCCAGCGGCTGGCGGGATACGCAGTATTTT.

The chain employs TRBV11-2 and TRBJ2-5; D is perhaps TRBD2 (6 bases). Looked up from germline, CDR1 is SGHAT and CDR2 is FQNNGV. The CDR3 covers 14 residues. The germline V and J ends were trimmed by 1 base and 5 bases, with 11 bases remaining between them. In DNA, the CDR3 is TGTGCCAGCAGCTTAGCGGGAGTCTCGGAGACCCAGTACTTC. Translation: CASSLAGVSETQYF.